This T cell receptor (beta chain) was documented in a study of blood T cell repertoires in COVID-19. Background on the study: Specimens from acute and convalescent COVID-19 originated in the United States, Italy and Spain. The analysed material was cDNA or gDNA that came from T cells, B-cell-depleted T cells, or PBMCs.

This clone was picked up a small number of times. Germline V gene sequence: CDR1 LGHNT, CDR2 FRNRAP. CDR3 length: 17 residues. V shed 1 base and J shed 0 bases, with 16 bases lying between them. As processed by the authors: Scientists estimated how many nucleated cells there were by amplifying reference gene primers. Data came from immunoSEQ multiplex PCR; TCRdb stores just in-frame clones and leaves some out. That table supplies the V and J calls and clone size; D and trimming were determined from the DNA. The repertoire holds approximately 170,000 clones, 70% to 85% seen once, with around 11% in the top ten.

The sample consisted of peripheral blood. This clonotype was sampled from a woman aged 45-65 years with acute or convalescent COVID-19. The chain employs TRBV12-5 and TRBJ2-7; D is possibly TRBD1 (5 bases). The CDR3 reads CASGLAVQASPSYEQYF. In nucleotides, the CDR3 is TGTGCTAGTGGTTTGGCCGTACAGGCCTCTCCCTCCTACGAGCAGTACTTC.